A single sample gave rise to the 29 T cell receptor beta chains below, sequenced in a study of HIV-infected patients and healthy controls. No cell fractionation was done, so the repertoire covers all unsorted peripheral blood T cells. Reverse transcription used roughly 480 ng RNA and constant-region primers for alpha and beta. Using multiplexing indices, alpha and beta chain libraries were generated apart by chain-specific third strand synthesis. TCRdb itself ran the 5' RACE reads through MiXCR, one entry per CDR3 protein. The sample lists fewer than 15,000 distinct CDR3 sequences; about a tenth were seen once. Sequenced: blood. The origin of the receptors is an adult in good health.

CDR3 in DNA: TGTGCCAGCAGCCAAGAATATCACTCTGGAAACACCATATATTTT. It yields the protein CASSQEYHSGNTIYF. V and J are TRBV3-1 and TRBJ1-3, with no clear D. The CDR3 is 15 amino acids. Germline CDR1 reads LGHDT; CDR2 reads YNNKEL (reference sequence). The germline V and J ends were trimmed by 0 bases and 0 bases, with 6 bases remaining between them.

The chain has TRBV7-2 and TRBJ2-6; D not resolved. V dropped 0 bases and J dropped 1 base, with 10 bases sitting between them. The CDR3 is 17 amino acids. Germline CDR1 SGHTA, CDR2 FQGNSA. The CDR3 reads CASSLARANSGANVLTF. DNA for the CDR3: TGTGCCAGCAGCTTAGCCCGCGCGAATTCTGGGGCCAACGTCCTGACTTTC.

This clonotype came up many times. The J gene is TRBJ2-1, the V gene TRBV20-1, with D possibly matching TRBD2 (5 bases). The V gene lost 3 bases and the J gene lost 7 bases, with 19 bases spanning the gap. Germline values: CDR1 DFQATT, CDR2 SNEGSKA (reference sequence). The CDR3 has 15 residues. DNA for the CDR3: TGCAGTGCTAGCCCGGGGAGCGGTTTCTATAATGAGCAGTTCTTC. It specifies CSASPGSGFYNEQFF.

In this sample, this clonotype turned up a few times. This chain links TRBV7-2 with TRBJ2-5, with TRBD2 matching 13 bases. Trimming removed 4 bases from V and 5 bases from J; junction bases left unmatched: 4. The CDR3 is made up of 15 amino acids. The germline gives CDR1 SGHTA, CDR2 FQGNSA. CDR3 sequence reads: CASSSGLAGFETQYF. Written as DNA, the CDR3 is TGTGCCAGCAGCTCGGGACTAGCGGGATTTGAGACCCAGTACTTC. The full variable domain, with the rest looked up from reference TRBV7-2 and TRBJ2-5, is GAGVSQSPSNKVTEKGKDVELRCDPISGHTALYWYRQSLGQGLEFLIYFQGNSAPDKSGLPSDRFSAERTGGSVSTLTIQRTQQEDSAVYLCASSSGLAGFETQYFGPGTRLLVL.

The rearrangement uses TRBV5-1 and TRBJ2-3, with a tentative D call TRBD2 (5 bases). There are 16 residues in the CDR3. The V and J ends lost 0 bases and 3 bases respectively, with 14 bases between them. From germline, CDR1 is SGHRS and CDR2 YFSETQ. CDR3 amino acids: CASSLGISADTDTQYF. CDR3 in DNA: TGCGCCAGCAGCTTGGGAATCTCAGCGGATACAGATACGCAGTATTTT.

At least ten counts were recorded for this clonotype. The V call is TRBV4-2, the J call TRBJ2-1; 11 bases match TRBD2. CDR3 length: 18 amino acids. With V trimmed by 3 bases and J by 9 bases, 16 bases remained unmatched. Looked up from germline, CDR1 is LGHNA and CDR2 is YNFKEQ. The CDR3 DNA sequence: TGTGCCAGCAGCCAGGGGGGCTCTAGCGGGAGGATCGCGGGTGAGCAGTTCTTC. It translates to CASSQGGSSGRIAGEQFF.

The genes are TRBV12-3 or TRBV12-4 and TRBJ2-1, with D possibly called TRBD1 or TRBD2 (5 bases each). The germline V and J ends were trimmed by 6 bases and 7 bases, with 22 bases remaining between them. The CDR3 contains 16 residues. The CDR3 DNA sequence: TGTGCCAGCAGCCCTCCCCCGGGACGCCCGGGGAATGAGCAGTTCTTC. As protein: CASSPPPGRPGNEQFF.

To note about this clonotype: A much larger clone is a single base away; this may be a read error. V gene TRBV20-1 combines with J gene TRBJ1-1; D call uncertain. In germline, CDR1 is DFQATT, CDR2 SNEGSKA (reference sequence). Deletions cut 5 bases from V and 0 bases from J, with 16 bases between. CDR3 length: 15 amino acids. CDR3 loop: CSAPWRDTLNTEAFF. In nucleotides, the CDR3 is TGCAGTGCTCCCTGGCGGGATACCCTGAACACTGAAGCTTTCTTT.

V gene TRBV3-1 combines with J gene TRBJ2-3; D is ambiguous. Germline CDR1 LGHDT, CDR2 YNNKEL (reference sequence). The CDR3 has 15 amino acids. Trimming shortened V by 4 bases and J by 6 bases, and 17 bases separated the two germline ends. This CDR3 is CASSPGPGSRDTQYF. The DNA for the CDR3 is TGTGCCAGCAGCCCTGGCCCGGGCTCCCGGGATACGCAGTATTTT.

This clonotype has ten or more counts. The rearrangement links TRBV5-1 to TRBJ1-5; 7 nucleotides align to TRBD1. Unmatched junction bases numbered 12, after V lost 5 bases and J lost 1 base. The CDR3 totals 17 residues. The germline CDR1 and CDR2 sequences are SGHRS and YFSETQ. The CDR3 DNA is TGCGCCAGCAGAGGATCGGATAAGGGACAGAGCAATCAGCCCCAGCATTTT. Protein product: CASRGSDKGQSNQPQHF.

Ten or more counts support this clonotype. The chain employs TRBV7-2 and TRBJ2-7; 10 bases agree with TRBD1. CDR3 length equals 14 residues. Germline trimming cut 1 base from V and 7 bases from J; bases unmatched to any gene: 4. The germline gives CDR1 SGHTA, CDR2 FQGNSA. The CDR3 region has the DNA TGTGCCAGCAGCTTAGGGACAGGGGGAGTTGAGCAGTACTTC. Amino acids: CASSLGTGGVEQYF.

This chain joins TRBV20-1 and TRBJ2-3, with TRBD2 as a possible D gene (6 bases). Germline V CDR1 and CDR2: DFQATT, SNEGSKA (reference sequence). The CDR3 sequence is 15 residues long. The V end was cut by 5 bases, the J end by 3 bases, with 18 bases between. CDR3 DNA sequence: TGCAGTGCTGAGTTATGGGCTAGCGAGACAGATACGCAGTATTTT. Translation: CSAELWASETDTQYF.

In this sample, this clonotype is medium-sized. The CDR3 sequence: CASSFQRVNEQFF. In DNA form, the CDR3 reads TGTGCCAGCAGTTTTCAGAGGGTCAATGAGCAGTTCTTC. V and J are TRBV12-3 or TRBV12-4 and TRBJ2-1; possible D gene TRBD2, 5 bases. Trimming took 3 bases from V and 6 from J, leaving 9 bases between them. This CDR3 contains 13 residues.

In this sample, this clonotype turned up many times. The V gene is TRBV5-6, the J gene TRBJ1-6, with D uncertain. Trimming took 4 bases from V and 6 from J, leaving 14 bases between them. Germline V gene lookup returns CDR1 SGHDT and CDR2 YYEEEE. The CDR3 is 15 residues long. DNA for the CDR3: TGTGCCAGCAGCCCGATATGTACTTGTAATTCACCCCTCCACTTT. Translating it yields CASSPICTCNSPLHF.

This clonotype was picked up many times. The chain couples TRBV28 to TRBJ1-4; D is perhaps TRBD1 (6 bases). This CDR3 region has 15 residues. Looked up from germline, CDR1 is MDHEN and CDR2 is SYDVKM. Trimming cost V 2 bases and J 6 bases, with 13 bases left between them. Written as DNA, the CDR3 is TGTGCCAGCAGTTTACGAGGCGGGGGGCATGAAAAACTGTTTTTT. It is translated as CASSLRGGGHEKLFF.

At least ten counts were recorded for this clonotype. This chain joins TRBV5-1 and TRBJ2-6; D remains ambiguous. The CDR3 is 13 residues long. Germline assignment: CDR1 SGHRS and CDR2 YFSETQ. The V end was cut by 7 bases, the J end by 2 bases, with 7 bases between. CDR3 region: CASGDAGANVLTF. The CDR3 nucleotides read TGCGCCAGCGGAGACGCTGGGGCCAACGTCCTGACTTTC.

J is TRBJ2-3 and V is TRBV11-2; tentatively, D is TRBD2 (5 bases). This CDR3 has 14 residues. Germline V gene data show CDR1 as SGHAT and CDR2 as FQNNGV. Trimming shortened V by 0 bases and J by 3 bases, and 7 bases separated the two germline ends. Here the CDR3 reads CASSLERVTDTQYF. CDR3 coding DNA: TGTGCCAGCAGCTTAGAGCGGGTGACAGATACGCAGTATTTT. Drawing the rest from reference TRBV11-2 and TRBJ2-3, the complete variable domain is EAGVAQSPRYKIIEKRQSVAFWCNPISGHATLYWYQQILGQGPKLLIQFQNNGVVDDSQLPKDRFSAERLKGVDSTLKIQPAKLEDSAVYLCASSLERVTDTQYFGPGTRLTVL.

The chain couples TRBV7-2 to TRBJ2-3; D gene unclear. Trimming left V 1 base short and J 2 bases short, with 10 bases between. The CDR3 extends over 15 amino acids. Germline V gene data show CDR1 as SGHTA and CDR2 as FQGNSA. Here the CDR3 DNA reads TGTGCCAGCAGCTTAGGGCAAATACTCACAGATACGCAGTATTTT. Encoded protein: CASSLGQILTDTQYF.

By share, this clonotype ranks as medium-sized. The rearrangement joins TRBV27 to TRBJ2-5; D is possibly TRBD1 (6 bases). The CDR3 is 14 residues long. Trimming cost V 3 bases and J 5 bases, with 13 bases left between them. Germline V gene sequence: CDR1 MNHEY, CDR2 SMNVEV (reference sequence). In nucleotides, the CDR3 is TGTGCCAGCAGTTTCTCAGGGGCACGGGAGACCCAGTACTTC. Translating gives CASSFSGARETQYF.

This chain connects TRBV30 to TRBJ2-3, with D unclear. This CDR3 has 15 amino acids. Germline CDR1 GTSNPN, CDR2 SVGIG (reference sequence). Trimming pared 2 bases from V and 2 bases from J, leaving 14 bases between. Here the CDR3 reads CAWSSTEVFTDTQYF. The CDR3 DNA reads as TGTGCCTGGAGTAGTACCGAGGTTTTCACAGATACGCAGTATTTT.

The chain links TRBV29-1 to TRBJ2-1; no reliable D call. Germline-derived CDR1 and CDR2 are SQVTM and ANQGSEA. The CDR3 runs to 15 residues. Trimming removed 4 bases at V and 2 bases at J, with 15 bases between. CDR3 sequence reads: CSVAQDTDTYNEQFF. As DNA, the CDR3 is TGCAGCGTTGCCCAAGACACCGACACCTACAATGAGCAGTTCTTC.

This clonotype is medium-sized within its sample. The chain has TRBV29-1 and TRBJ1-1; D is unclear. The CDR3 is 13 amino acids. V dropped 7 bases and J dropped 1 base, with 13 bases sitting between them. Germline loops: CDR1 SQVTM, CDR2 ANQGSEA. For the CDR3, the DNA is TGCAGCGCCGTTGAGACTGGGAACACTGAAGCTTTCTTT. Protein sequence: CSAVETGNTEAFF.

This clonotype was observed a few times. This rearrangement joins TRBV6-2 or TRBV6-3 to TRBJ2-1; D remains unclear. Germline V lookup: CDR1 MNHEY, CDR2 SVGEGT. With 0 bases removed from V and 10 bases from J, the gap between germline ends came to 13 bases. This CDR3 spans 14 amino acids. CDR3 sequence reads: CASSYSPAPPEQFF. The CDR3 DNA reads as TGTGCCAGCAGTTACTCTCCCGCCCCCCCCGAGCAGTTCTTC.

This clonotype was observed at least ten times. The rearrangement uses TRBV2 and TRBJ2-1, with D perhaps TRBD2 (5 bases). Looked up from germline, CDR1 is SNHLY and CDR2 is FYNNEI. Deletions cut 5 bases from V and 16 bases from J, with 15 bases between. The CDR3 is 11 amino acids. The CDR3 DNA is TGTGCCAGCAGTTCGGACCGGAGGCGTTTCTTC. Translation gives CASSSDRRRFF.

This clonotype was counted many times. The rearrangement joins TRBV18 to TRBJ1-1, with a weak D call TRBD1 (6 bases). V lost 5 bases to trimming and J lost 0 bases, with 13 bases between them. Germline-derived CDR1 and CDR2 are KGHSH and LQKENI. The CDR3 loop spans 15 amino acids. The CDR3 here is CASSVSGVVNTEAFF. CDR3 DNA: TGTGCCAGCTCAGTCTCAGGGGTGGTGAACACTGAAGCTTTCTTT.

This clonotype was seen at least ten times. The genes are TRBV20-1 and TRBJ1-2, with a tentative D call TRBD1 (5 bases). Trimming left V 6 bases short and J 4 bases short, with 18 bases between. Per germline, CDR1 DFQATT and CDR2 SNEGSKA (reference sequence). The CDR3 loop spans 14 amino acids. The CDR3 coding sequence is TGCAGTGCCCACCCCGGGACGGCGACCTATGGCTACACCTTC. It is translated as CSAHPGTATYGYTF.

The table lists this clonotype with a few counts. The V call is TRBV27, the J call TRBJ1-1; maybe TRBD1 (6 bases). Trimming cost V 0 bases and J 0 bases, with 8 bases left between them. Germline-derived CDR1 and CDR2 are MNHEY and SMNVEV (reference sequence). This CDR3 has 15 residues. The CDR3 protein is CASSLSTGMNTEAFF. CDR3 DNA: TGTGCCAGCAGTTTATCTACAGGGATGAACACTGAAGCTTTCTTT.

The chain links TRBV10-3 to TRBJ2-6; D is unclear. The V end was cut by 6 bases, the J end by 2 bases, with 5 bases between. This CDR3 contains 13 residues. Germline V gene data show CDR1 as ENHRY and CDR2 as SYGVKD. The CDR3 coding sequence is TGTGCCATCAGCACAACTGGGGCCAACGTCCTGACTTTC. Its translation is CAISTTGANVLTF.

The chain couples TRBV6-5 to TRBJ1-1, with 9 bases aligning to TRBD1. CDR3 length equals 14 residues. Germline V gene sequence: CDR1 MNHEY, CDR2 SVGAGI. With 0 bases clipped from V and 10 bases from J, the junction kept 6 bases outside the gene matches. CDR3 sequence: CASSYSKDRGTAFF. The CDR3 DNA sequence: TGTGCCAGCAGTTACTCGAAGGACAGGGGAACAGCTTTCTTT.